The 23 T cell receptor beta chains below were found in one sample sequenced in a study of shared clonotypes between healthy human individuals. TCRdb keeps only in-frame clones here, not all; method: immunoSEQ multiplex PCR. The top ten hold about an eighth of the sample, which has around 500,000 clones, around 80% seen once. Sequencing input: PBMCs. The receptors come from a woman between 40 and 50 years old in good health. Some clones in this sample may be carry-over from other donors' samples.

Here the CDR3 DNA reads TGTGCCAGTAGTACGGGACTAGCGGGAGGGCACTCCTACGAGCAGTACTTC. Residues: CASSTGLAGGHSYEQYF. The chain couples TRBV19 to TRBJ2-7; 16 bases map to TRBD2. J lost 0 bases, V lost 4 bases, and 3 bases had no gene match. Germline-derived CDR1 and CDR2 are LNHDA and SQIVND (reference sequence). CDR3 length equals 17 residues.

J is TRBJ2-7 and V is TRBV28; 15 bases map to TRBD2. Germline V gene data show CDR1 as MDHEN and CDR2 as SYDVKM. The J segment lost 10 bases and the V segment lost 5 bases, leaving 3 bases of the junction unmatched. This CDR3 spans 13 amino acids. The CDR3 DNA follows: TGTGCCAGCAGTAGGACTAGCGGGAGGGACCAGTACTTC. Residues: CASSRTSGRDQYF.

Worth noting for this clone: A clone one base away is much larger, so this may be a read error. This sample also contains other DNA sequences that code for the same CDR3. V usage is TRBV2 and J usage is TRBJ2-7; no definite D call. The CDR3 covers 10 residues. Germline assignment: CDR1 SNHLY and CDR2 FYNNEI. V lost 6 bases and J 0 bases, leaving 0 bases between the germline ends. CDR3 sequence reads: CASSSYEQYF. CDR3 bases: TGTGCCAGCAGCTCCTACGAGCAGTACTTC. Combining the CDR3 with reference TRBV2 and TRBJ2-7 gives the whole variable domain EPEVTQTPSHQVTQMGQEVILRCVPISNHLYFYWYRQILGQKVEFLVSFYNNEISEKSEIFDDQFSVERPDGSNFTLKIRSTKLEDSAMYFCASSSYEQYFGPGTRLTVT.

The V gene is TRBV7-9, the J gene TRBJ2-1; D uncertain. The V gene lost 0 bases and the J gene lost 6 bases, with 12 bases spanning the gap. Germline CDR1 reads SEHNR; CDR2 reads FQNEAQ (reference sequence). The CDR3 spans 15 residues. The CDR3 is CASSLAFDGPNEQFF. The CDR3 DNA reads TGTGCCAGCAGCTTAGCGTTCGACGGGCCCAATGAGCAGTTCTTC.

This chain joins TRBV7-9 and TRBJ1-1; perhaps TRBD1 as D (6 bases). V lost 7 bases and J lost 7, with 13 bases in between. The CDR3 is 12 amino acids. Germline CDR1 and CDR2: SEHNR and FQNEAQ (reference sequence). This chain's CDR3 is CASNRDTIEAFF. The CDR3, as DNA: TGTGCCAGCAACCGGGACACCATTGAAGCTTTCTTT.

Turning to this clone: Other nucleotide sequences from this sample produce the same CDR3. The chain couples TRBV19 to TRBJ2-3; a weak D match, TRBD1 (5 bases). V was shortened by 3 bases and J by 3 bases, with 10 bases between the two germline ends. CDR3 length: 14 residues. CDR1 is LNHDA and CDR2 is SQIVND in the germline V gene (reference sequence). The CDR3 loop reads CASSIVRGTDTQYF. The CDR3 DNA is TGTGCCAGTAGTATCGTTAGGGGAACAGATACGCAGTATTTT.

The V gene is TRBV5-1, the J gene TRBJ1-1, with a possible D match to TRBD1 (5 bases). CDR1 is SGHRS, CDR2 YFSETQ, per germline. This CDR3 has 16 amino acids. Trimming left V 4 bases short and J 0 bases short, with 16 bases between. The CDR3 coding sequence is TGCGCCAGCAGCCCCGTCGGTGCAGGGTTGAACACTGAAGCTTTCTTT. It is translated as CASSPVGAGLNTEAFF.

The rearrangement joins TRBV7-2 to TRBJ1-3; no clear D gene. Trimming stripped 5 bases from V and 0 bases from J, with 8 bases between. The germline gives CDR1 SGHTA, CDR2 FQGNSA. The CDR3 loop spans 14 amino acids. CDR3 nucleotides: TGTGCCAGCAGCCTCGTCGGCTCTGGAAACACCATATATTTT. Encoded protein: CASSLVGSGNTIYF. Full variable domain (outside the CDR3, taken from reference TRBV7-2 and TRBJ1-3): GAGVSQSPSNKVTEKGKDVELRCDPISGHTALYWYRQSLGQGLEFLIYFQGNSAPDKSGLPSDRFSAERTGGSVSTLTIQRTQQEDSAVYLCASSLVGSGNTIYFGEGSWLTVV.

The rearrangement joins TRBV30 to TRBJ1-2, with unresolved D. The CDR3 runs to 13 residues. V dropped 2 bases and J dropped 1 base, with 8 bases sitting between them. CDR1 is GTSNPN, CDR2 SVGIG, per germline (reference sequence). This chain's CDR3 is CAWSSRSNYGYTF. In DNA, the CDR3 is TGTGCCTGGAGTTCCCGAAGTAACTATGGCTACACCTTC.

The chain uses TRBV29-1 and TRBJ1-2; 7 bases align to TRBD1. From germline, CDR1 is SQVTM and CDR2 ANQGSEA. CDR3 length: 15 residues. V shed 6 bases and J 8 bases; nucleotides not matched to a gene: 18. CDR3 bases: TGCAGCGTACCCAGGCGGACAGGCCCACTTGAGGGCTACACCTTC. This codes for CSVPRRTGPLEGYTF.

V gene TRBV9 combines with J gene TRBJ1-2; D is unclear. Germline CDR1 and CDR2: SGDLS and YYNGEE. V was shortened by 3 bases and J by 8 bases, with 5 bases between the two germline ends. The CDR3 is 10 amino acids. CDR3 region: CASSGTGYTF. The CDR3, as DNA: TGTGCCAGCAGCGGAACCGGCTACACCTTC.

This clone was counted once. This chain connects TRBV7-8 to TRBJ2-7; the match to TRBD2 covers 10 bases. V gave up 6 bases and J gave up 6 bases; unmatched junction bases: 11. Germline assignment: CDR1 SGHVS and CDR2 FQNEAQ. This CDR3 is 15 amino acids long. DNA for the CDR3: TGTGCCAGCAGTGAAACAGCGGGAGGGCCGGGCGAGCAGTACTTC. Amino acid sequence: CASSETAGGPGEQYF.

The rearrangement uses TRBV18 and TRBJ1-1; 8 nucleotides agree with TRBD1. This CDR3 region has 15 residues. CDR1 is KGHSH, CDR2 LQKENI, per germline. The J segment lost 1 base and the V segment lost 2 bases, leaving 3 bases of the junction unmatched. Here the CDR3 DNA reads TGTGCCAGCTCACCATCGGGACAGGCGAACACTGAAGCTTTCTTT. Its translation is CASSPSGQANTEAFF.

The chain combines TRBV2 with TRBJ1-4, with 8 bases identical to TRBD1. Germline loops: CDR1 SNHLY, CDR2 FYNNEI. The CDR3 covers 14 residues. V lost 1 base and J lost 10; bases outside the gene matches: 5. In DNA, the CDR3 is TGTGCCAGCAGTGAAGACAGGGGGGGAGGAAAACTGTTTTTT. This encodes CASSEDRGGGKLFF.

The J gene is TRBJ2-3, the V gene TRBV28; D is uncertain. Germline V gene data show CDR1 as MDHEN and CDR2 as SYDVKM. V was pared by 4 bases and J by 3 bases, with 5 bases between. The CDR3 runs 12 residues. The CDR3 DNA follows: TGTGCCAGCAGTTCGGGTACAGATACGCAGTATTTT. Protein sequence: CASSSGTDTQYF.

The chain couples TRBV27 to TRBJ1-4; a weak D match, TRBD1 (6 bases). The germline V gene has CDR1 MNHEY and CDR2 SMNVEV (reference sequence). The length of the CDR3 is 15 residues. Trimming removed 3 bases at V and 7 bases at J, with 15 bases between. CDR3 sequence reads: CASSFMEGGGEKLFF. DNA of the CDR3: TGTGCCAGCAGTTTCATGGAGGGGGGCGGTGAAAAACTGTTTTTT.

The chain recombines TRBV28 with TRBJ1-2, with unresolved D. Trimming stripped 2 bases from V and 8 bases from J, with 9 bases between. CDR3 length equals 12 residues. In germline, CDR1 is MDHEN, CDR2 SYDVKM. The CDR3 spells CASSLAGYGYTF. The CDR3 coding sequence is TGTGCCAGCAGTTTAGCGGGGTACGGCTACACCTTC.

This chain joins TRBV5-4 and TRBJ1-2; TRBD1 matches at 12 bases. The trim removed 0 bases at V and 7 bases at J, leaving 4 bases unmatched. Germline V lookup: CDR1 SGHNT, CDR2 YYREEE (reference sequence). The CDR3 has 15 residues. This CDR3 reads CASSLGGTGGGGYTF. The CDR3 region has the DNA TGTGCCAGCAGCTTGGGAGGGACAGGGGGCGGTGGCTACACCTTC.

The chain couples TRBV7-7 to TRBJ2-1, with 7 positions matching TRBD2. The CDR3 has 16 amino acids. Germline V gene lookup returns CDR1 SSHAT and CDR2 FNYEAQ (reference sequence). J gave up 9 bases and V 2 bases, and 13 bases lay outside the gene matches. The CDR3 loop reads CASSLYGGSLGSEQFF. Written as DNA, the CDR3 is TGTGCCAGCAGCTTATATGGCGGGAGTTTGGGGTCTGAGCAGTTCTTC.

The rearrangement links TRBV28 to TRBJ2-7; D may be TRBD1 (6 bases). V was pared by 2 bases and J by 5 bases, with 13 bases between. The CDR3 is 14 residues long. Germline CDR1 MDHEN, CDR2 SYDVKM. CDR3 loop: CASSLRGNYHEQYF. The CDR3 region has the DNA TGTGCCAGCAGTTTAAGGGGGAACTATCACGAGCAGTACTTC.

J is TRBJ2-1 and V is TRBV9; no clear D gene. Germline loops: CDR1 SGDLS, CDR2 YYNGEE. V was shortened by 4 bases and J by 7 bases, with 15 bases between the two germline ends. The length of the CDR3 is 14 residues. For the CDR3, the DNA is TGTGCCAGCAGCCCCTCGCGCGAAACGAATGAGCAGTTCTTC. This sequence encodes CASSPSRETNEQFF.

This chain uses TRBV4-1 with TRBJ1-3; no clear D gene. This CDR3 has 15 amino acids. Germline-derived CDR1 and CDR2 are MGHRA and YSYEKL. V dropped 2 bases and J dropped 4 bases, with 12 bases sitting between them. The CDR3 DNA follows: TGCGCCAGCAGCCAACACCTCGCGGGGGGAAACACCATATATTTT. Residues: CASSQHLAGGNTIYF.

In this sample, this clone turned up once. The chain has TRBV5-4 and TRBJ2-5; the D is unclear. There are 16 residues in the CDR3. Per germline, CDR1 SGHNT and CDR2 YYREEE (reference sequence). Trimming cost V 2 bases and J 5 bases, with 19 bases left between them. The DNA of the CDR3 is TGTGCCAGCAGCTTAGGTCGCGCATCGCTGACGGAGACCCAGTACTTC. This sequence encodes CASSLGRASLTETQYF.